This TCR beta chain comes out of a study of T cells in Graves' hyperthyroidism and ophthalmopathy. Study outcomes and limitations: From stable hyperthyroidism, ophthalmopathy was separated by a 13 V-J model.

RNA transcripts gave rise to amplified TCR beta CDR3 regions. Primed by the HTBI set, a first-round RT-PCR was run on the TCR CDR3. TCRdb recomputed calls from the multiplex PCR reads with MiXCR, one row per CDR3 protein. The profile shows 400,000 to 600,000 distinct CDR3 sequences, under 25% of them singletons. If no ophthalmopathy progression occurred within 18 months, Graves' hyperthyroidism was stable. Uncontrolled infection, other autoimmune disease, pregnancy or lactation barred patients from enrollment. The PBMCs were taken from approximately 9.7 ml of fresh peripheral blood. In its sample, this clonotype was seen many times. Its antigen is unknown. Looked up from germline, CDR1 is MDHEN and CDR2 is SYDVKM. CDR3 size: 15 residues. Trimming pared 5 bases from V and 3 bases from J, leaving 14 bases between.

This sequence was found in a man aged 18 to 30 with Graves' hyperthyroidism. Material for sequencing was blood. J is TRBJ1-5 and V is TRBV28; D unresolved. DNA for the CDR3: TGTGCCAGCAGTCCCTCCAGAGGGAACAATCAGCCCCAGCATTTT. Protein product: CASSPSRGNNQPQHF. Looking up the rest from reference TRBV28 and TRBJ1-5 gives the full variable domain: DVKVTQSSRYLVKRTGEKVFLECVQDMDHENMFWYRQDPGLGLRLIYFSYDVKMKEKGDIPEGYSVSREKKERFSLILESASTNQTSMYLCASSPSRGNNQPQHFGDGTRLSIL.